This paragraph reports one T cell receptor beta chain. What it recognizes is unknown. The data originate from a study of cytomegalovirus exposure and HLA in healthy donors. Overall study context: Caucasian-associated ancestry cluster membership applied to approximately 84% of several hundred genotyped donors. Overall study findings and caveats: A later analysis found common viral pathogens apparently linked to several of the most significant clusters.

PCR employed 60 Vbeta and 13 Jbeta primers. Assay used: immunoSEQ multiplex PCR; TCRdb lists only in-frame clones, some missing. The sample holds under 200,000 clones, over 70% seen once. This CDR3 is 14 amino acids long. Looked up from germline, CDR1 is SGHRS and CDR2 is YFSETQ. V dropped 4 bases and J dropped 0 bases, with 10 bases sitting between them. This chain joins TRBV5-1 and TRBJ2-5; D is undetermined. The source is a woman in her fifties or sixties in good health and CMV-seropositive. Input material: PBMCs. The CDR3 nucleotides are TGCGCCAGCAGCATAGCCCGAAACCAAGAGACCCAGTACTTC. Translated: CASSIARNQETQYF.